Sequencing of this T cell receptor (beta chain) was carried out in a study of T cells after somatic rescue of genetic block. Measured with immunoSEQ multiplex PCR; TCRdb has only the in-frame clones, and not every one. The top ten clones hold 2.9% of a sample with approximately 65,000 clones, 85% to 95% of them seen once. The ends were cut back, 4 bases at V and 5 bases at J, with 6 bases in the middle. Germline assignment: CDR1 SGDLS and CDR2 YYNGEE. This CDR3 comprises 11 residues. This chain joins TRBV9 and TRBJ2-5; D not certain. The TCR comes from a man aged 40-50 years. Source material: peripheral blood mononuclear cells (PBMCs). For the CDR3, the DNA is TGTGCCAGCAGCCCCGGGGAGACCCAGTACTTC. Encoded protein: CASSPGETQYF.